This TCR beta chain was retrieved from a study of T cell changes during pregnancy in multiple sclerosis. The protocol was immunoSEQ multiplex PCR, while the TCRdb copy is restricted to in-frame clones and leaves out a portion. The repertoire holds about 100,000 clones, with approximately 94% as singletons. From germline, CDR1 is SGHNT and CDR2 YYREEE (reference sequence). V shed 4 bases and J shed 5 bases, with 24 bases lying between them. CDR3 size: 17 residues. The origin of this receptor is a female donor with multiple sclerosis, enrolled in a pregnancy study. The specimen comprised peripheral blood, sampled before pregnancy. The J gene is TRBJ1-2, the V gene TRBV5-4; D perhaps matches TRBD1 (6 bases). CDR3 residues: CASSPGGGRIGLYGYTF. Here the CDR3 DNA reads TGTGCCAGCAGCCCTGGGGGGGGGCGAATCGGACTTTATGGCTACACCTTC.